Each of the 3 T cell receptor beta chains below was sequenced from the same sample in a study of cytomegalovirus exposure and HLA in healthy donors. The PCR contained 60 Vbeta and 13 Jbeta primers. Here immunoSEQ multiplex PCR was the method, and the copy in TCRdb shows in-frame clones only, minus some. The table has 55,000 to 65,000 clones, 80% seen once; the top ten hold approximately 3.9%. The sequenced material came from PBMCs. Every receptor here comes from a woman in her thirties or forties in good health and CMV-seronegative.

This clone was observed a single time. The chain is built from TRBV7-8 and TRBJ1-4; tentative D call: TRBD1 (6 bases). V shed 4 bases and J shed 0 bases, with 9 bases lying between them. The V gene's germline CDR1 is SGHVS and CDR2 FQNEAQ. The CDR3 has 15 amino acids. The CDR3 loop is CASSWTDATNEKLFF. As DNA, the CDR3 is TGTGCCAGCAGCTGGACAGACGCAACTAATGAAAAACTGTTTTTT.

The chain recombines TRBV2 with TRBJ2-3; D is perhaps TRBD1 (7 bases). Trimming removed 6 bases from V and 1 base from J, with 14 bases in between. Germline V lookup: CDR1 SNHLY, CDR2 FYNNEI. The CDR3 has 15 amino acids. The CDR3 here is CASSWGGTGTDTQYF. DNA for the CDR3: TGTGCCAGCAGCTGGGGCGGGACAGGCACAGATACGCAGTATTTT.

V gene TRBV6-1 combines with J gene TRBJ2-2; a possible D gene is TRBD2 (5 bases). Germline V CDR1 and CDR2: MNHNS, SASEGT. With 6 bases removed from V and 2 bases from J, the gap between germline ends came to 10 bases. The CDR3 is 14 amino acids. DNA of the CDR3: TGTGCCAGCAGCCATGGACTTAACACCGGGGAGCTGTTTTTT. It yields the protein CASSHGLNTGELFF.